Below are 32 T cell receptor beta chains sequenced from a single sample in a study of T cell responses to AZD1222 COVID-19 vaccine. The data were produced by immunoSEQ multiplex PCR, yet TCRdb's version contains in-frame clones alone and is incomplete. Of just under 100,000 clones detected, around nine tenths appear once; the ten largest clones hold less than 3.5%. Sequences were derived from peripheral blood, sampled on day 0 of AZD1222 vaccination. The origin of the receptors is an adult in good health.

In its sample, this clone was seen once. This chain connects TRBV3-1 (or the pseudogene TRBV3-2) to TRBJ1-2, with D tentatively TRBD1 (5 bases). The germline CDR1 and CDR2 sequences are LGHDT and YNNKEL (reference sequence). V shed 1 base and J shed 5 bases, with 11 bases lying between them. The CDR3 sequence is 14 residues long. The CDR3 reads CASSQGLGEYGYTF. The CDR3 nucleotides are TGTGCCAGCAGCCAAGGGCTGGGGGAATATGGCTACACCTTC.

The gene calls are TRBV5-4 and TRBJ2-1, with D possibly matching TRBD2 (7 bases). The CDR3 length is 14 residues. Trimming took 0 bases from V and 9 from J, leaving 13 bases between them. Germline-derived CDR1 and CDR2 are SGHNT and YYREEE (reference sequence). The CDR3 here is CASSLDGGLSEQFF. The CDR3 nucleotides are TGTGCCAGCAGCTTGGACGGGGGGCTTAGTGAGCAGTTCTTC.

The CDR3 protein is CASSPVRGFGEKLFF. The CDR3, as DNA: TGTGCCAGCAGTCCCGTCAGGGGTTTTGGTGAAAAACTGTTTTTT. V usage is TRBV28 and J usage is TRBJ1-4, with D possibly TRBD1 on 6 matching bases. The germline V gene has CDR1 MDHEN and CDR2 SYDVKM. The ends were cut back, 5 bases at V and 7 bases at J, with 17 bases in the middle. The length of the CDR3 is 15 residues.

The chain has TRBV5-1 and TRBJ2-4; the D gene could be TRBD1 or TRBD2 (6 bases each). Trimming took 4 bases from V and 9 from J, leaving 17 bases between them. The CDR3 covers 14 residues. Germline V gives CDR1 SGHRS, CDR2 YFSETQ. The CDR3 region is CASSPDWRGSIQYF. In DNA form, the CDR3 reads TGCGCCAGCAGCCCAGACTGGAGGGGGAGCATTCAGTACTTC.

This clone was seen a few times. The rearrangement links TRBV30 to TRBJ2-3; no definite D call. Between the trimmed V and J ends, which lost 2 bases and 5 bases, there was a span of 8 bases. Germline lookup yields CDR1 GTSNPN and CDR2 SVGIG (reference sequence). The CDR3 extends over 12 amino acids. Here the CDR3 DNA reads TGTGCCTGGAGTAGGGATAAAGATACGCAGTATTTT. Translating gives CAWSRDKDTQYF.

The V gene is TRBV2, the J gene TRBJ2-3; D is ambiguous. Germline CDR1 is SNHLY and CDR2 is FYNNEI. V was pared by 4 bases and J by 3 bases, with 2 bases between. This CDR3 has 11 residues. The CDR3 DNA follows: TGTGCCAGCAGTGTTACAGATACGCAGTATTTT. Residues: CASSVTDTQYF.

This chain uses TRBV19 with TRBJ1-1; the D gene is possibly TRBD1 (5 bases). Trimming removed 5 bases from V and 1 base from J, with 8 bases in between. Germline V lookup: CDR1 LNHDA, CDR2 SQIVND (reference sequence). The CDR3 length is 13 residues. The CDR3 sequence is CASSLGENTEAFF. The CDR3 DNA reads as TGTGCCAGTAGTCTGGGGGAGAACACTGAAGCTTTCTTT. Filled out from reference TRBV19 and TRBJ1-1, the complete variable domain reads DGGITQSPKYLFRKEGQNVTLSCEQNLNHDAMYWYRQDPGQGLRLIYYSQIVNDFQKGDIAEGYSVSREKKESFPLTVTSAQKNPTAFYLCASSLGENTEAFFGQGTRLTVV.

The chain has TRBV25-1 and TRBJ2-1, with TRBD2 as a possible D gene (5 bases). This CDR3 comprises 15 residues. V was trimmed by 3 bases and J by 5 bases, leaving 14 bases between them. Germline V gene sequence: CDR1 MGHDK, CDR2 SYGVNS. CDR3 residues: CASSDWGVGNNEQFF. In nucleotides, the CDR3 is TGTGCCAGCAGTGATTGGGGAGTCGGTAACAATGAGCAGTTCTTC.

V and J are TRBV6-1 and TRBJ2-2; the D gene could be TRBD1 or TRBD2 (5 bases each). Deletions cut 1 base from V and 6 bases from J, with 15 bases between. Germline V gene lookup returns CDR1 MNHNS and CDR2 SASEGT. CDR3 length: 16 residues. CDR3 amino acids: CASSEGGGGVPGELFF. The DNA of the CDR3 is TGTGCCAGCAGTGAAGGGGGCGGAGGTGTCCCCGGGGAGCTGTTTTTT.

The chain recombines TRBV30 with TRBJ2-3; 7 bases fit TRBD1. The CDR3 length is 12 residues. Per germline, CDR1 GTSNPN and CDR2 SVGIG (reference sequence). The chain's CDR3 is CALNRGQDTQYF. Here the CDR3 DNA reads TGTGCTTTAAACAGGGGCCAGGATACGCAGTATTTT.

The genes are TRBV2 and TRBJ1-5, with TRBD1 as a possible D gene (5 bases). This CDR3 is built from 13 residues. Germline-derived CDR1 and CDR2 are SNHLY and FYNNEI. V shed 6 bases and J shed 7 bases, with 13 bases lying between them. As DNA, the CDR3 is TGTGCCAGCAGAGAGAGGGGAACACAGCCCCAGCATTTT. The encoded protein is CASRERGTQPQHF.

The chain employs TRBV28 and TRBJ1-5; D uncertain. V was shortened by 7 bases and J by 1 base, with 5 bases between the two germline ends. The CDR3 totals 12 residues. The germline V gene has CDR1 MDHEN and CDR2 SYDVKM. The CDR3 DNA reads TGTGCCAGCACCGGGAGCAATCAGCCCCAGCATTTT. It is translated as CASTGSNQPQHF.

This clone was seen only once. The CDR3 bases are TGTGCCATCAGTGACGCAGATACGCAGTATTTT. Protein product: CAISDADTQYF. The chain uses TRBV10-3 and TRBJ2-3; D remains unclear. The CDR3 is 11 residues long. Germline values: CDR1 ENHRY, CDR2 SYGVKD. Trimming shortened V by 3 bases and J by 4 bases, and 2 bases separated the two germline ends.

The chain combines TRBV19 with TRBJ2-1; TRBD1 aligns across 11 bases. The CDR3 runs to 17 residues. V was pared by 3 bases and J by 3 bases, with 7 bases of the junction left unmatched. The germline V gene encodes CDR1 LNHDA and CDR2 SQIVND (reference sequence). CDR3 sequence: CASSIDPGTGGYNEQFF. DNA for the CDR3: TGTGCCAGTAGTATCGACCCAGGGACAGGGGGCTACAATGAGCAGTTCTTC.

Notes on this clone: In the same sample, other DNA sequences code for this CDR3. The V call is TRBV11-2, the J call TRBJ1-2, with D uncertain. Germline V lookup: CDR1 SGHAT, CDR2 FQNNGV. The CDR3 covers 11 residues. Deletions cut 1 base from V and 5 bases from J, with 2 bases between. For the CDR3, the DNA is TGTGCCAGCAGCTTAGTGTATGGCTACACCTTC. Translating gives CASSLVYGYTF.

The gene calls are TRBV23-1 and TRBJ1-1; D not resolved. TRBV23-1 is sorted into the ORF group, with uncertain function. V was shortened by 0 bases and J by 4 bases, with 9 bases between the two germline ends. This CDR3 region has 14 residues. The CDR3 sequence: CASSQSGRRTEAFF. CDR3 nucleotide sequence: TGCGCCAGCAGTCAATCGGGAAGACGCACTGAAGCTTTCTTT.

This chain uses TRBV6-5 with TRBJ2-1, with TRBD1 matching 7 bases. V was pared by 7 bases and J by 7 bases, with 10 bases of the junction left unmatched. The germline gives CDR1 MNHEY, CDR2 SVGAGI. This CDR3 region has 14 residues. CDR3 in DNA: TGTGCCAGCACTCCCTCGGGCAGGGGGAATGAGCAGTTCTTC. Protein sequence: CASTPSGRGNEQFF.

DNA for the CDR3: TGTGCCAGCAGTTTTCAGGGAGGGACTGAAGCTTTCTTT. Translating it yields CASSFQGGTEAFF. The rearrangement joins TRBV12-3 or TRBV12-4 to TRBJ1-1, with a possible D match to TRBD1 (5 bases). The CDR3 totals 13 residues. The germline V and J ends were trimmed by 3 bases and 5 bases, with 10 bases remaining between them.

This chain connects TRBV6-5 to TRBJ1-1; D not certain. V was pared by 7 bases and J by 5 bases, with 17 bases between. The CDR3 totals 14 residues. The germline V gene has CDR1 MNHEY and CDR2 SVGAGI. The CDR3 DNA sequence: TGTGCCAGCACCCCCCCCGGAGGTTGGACTGAAGCTTTCTTT. Amino acid sequence: CASTPPGGWTEAFF.

This rearrangement joins TRBV7-2 to TRBJ1-2; no clear D gene. The CDR3 has 14 amino acids. V lost 5 bases, J lost 4 bases, and 14 bases lay in between. The germline CDR1 and CDR2 sequences are SGHTA and FQGNSA. The CDR3 DNA is TGTGCCAGCAGCGAATTCGCCGGGCTCTATGGCTACACCTTC. Translation: CASSEFAGLYGYTF.

The V call is TRBV2, the J call TRBJ1-5; 7 bases fit TRBD1. The CDR3 totals 14 residues. V was clipped by 6 bases and J by 7 bases; unmatched bases: 9. Germline CDR1 and CDR2: SNHLY and FYNNEI. The chain's CDR3 is CASRDTGAQQPQHF. The CDR3 DNA reads as TGTGCCAGCAGGGATACAGGGGCCCAGCAGCCCCAGCATTTT.

The rearrangement links TRBV7-9 to TRBJ1-4; possibly TRBD1 for D (6 bases). Trimming pared 5 bases from V and 0 bases from J, leaving 16 bases between. The CDR3 has 17 amino acids. Germline V gene sequence: CDR1 SEHNR, CDR2 FQNEAQ (reference sequence). CDR3 amino acids: CASSPPPGGATNEKLFF. The CDR3 DNA follows: TGTGCCAGCAGCCCCCCCCCGGGGGGCGCAACTAATGAAAAACTGTTTTTT.

V and J are TRBV27 and TRBJ1-1; D call uncertain. The CDR3 runs to 13 residues. The V and J ends lost 3 bases and 0 bases respectively, with 5 bases between them. CDR1 and CDR2 from the germline V gene are MNHEY and SMNVEV (reference sequence). The CDR3 sequence is CASSFQLNTEAFF. CDR3 nucleotides: TGTGCCAGCAGTTTCCAGCTGAACACTGAAGCTTTCTTT.

This clone was seen a few times. The chain joins TRBV6-5 to TRBJ2-1, with TRBD1 identical over 8 bases. The germline V gene has CDR1 MNHEY and CDR2 SVGAGI. CDR3 length: 15 amino acids. Trimming at V came to 10 bases and at J to 0 bases, leaving 8 bases not matched to a gene. The CDR3 sequence is CATPRTGSSYNEQFF. CDR3 bases: TGTGCCACTCCCCGGACAGGGAGCTCCTACAATGAGCAGTTCTTC.

The chain recombines TRBV11-2 with TRBJ2-2; 9 bases line up with TRBD2. The V segment lost 2 bases and the J segment 5 bases; nucleotides outside the gene matches: 0. CDR1 and CDR2 (germline): SGHAT, FQNNGV. The CDR3 covers 14 residues. The CDR3 DNA sequence: TGTGCCAGCAGCTTACTAGCGGGGACCGGGGAGCTGTTTTTT. Its translation: CASSLLAGTGELFF.

This clone was found once. The chain combines TRBV3-1 (or the pseudogene TRBV3-2) with TRBJ2-7; 7 nucleotides line up with TRBD1. The CDR3 is 14 amino acids. The germline gives CDR1 LGHDT, CDR2 YNNKEL (reference sequence). With V trimmed by 4 bases and J by 5 bases, 8 bases remained unmatched. As DNA, the CDR3 is TGTGCCAGCAGCCTTTTTGGACAGGAACACGAGCAGTACTTC. Its protein product is CASSLFGQEHEQYF.

The rearrangement joins TRBV6-5 to TRBJ1-4; no reliable D call. With 1 base removed from V and 8 bases from J, the gap between germline ends came to 8 bases. CDR1 and CDR2 from the germline V gene are MNHEY and SVGAGI. This CDR3 is built from 13 residues. The DNA of the CDR3 is TGTGCCAGCAGTTACTTCTTGCGGGAAAAACTGTTTTTT. The encoded protein is CASSYFLREKLFF.

This clone was seen a handful of times. The chain couples TRBV10-3 to TRBJ1-4; no clear D. Germline-derived CDR1 and CDR2 are ENHRY and SYGVKD. This CDR3 spans 12 amino acids. Trimming took off 4 bases at V and 4 bases at J, with 4 bases between the two ends. The DNA of the CDR3 is TGTGCCATCAGTGTAGATAATGAAAAACTGTTTTTT. Translation gives CAISVDNEKLFF.

This rearrangement joins TRBV6-5 to TRBJ1-1; D call uncertain. CDR1 and CDR2 (germline): MNHEY, SVGAGI. The length of the CDR3 is 13 residues. V lost 5 bases and J lost 3, with 10 bases in between. In nucleotides, the CDR3 is TGTGCCAGCAGTAGGCAGCCCTACACTGAAGCTTTCTTT. Amino acids: CASSRQPYTEAFF.

This clone was recorded only once. The V gene is TRBV3-1 (or the pseudogene TRBV3-2), the J gene TRBJ2-6, with 10 bases that match TRBD1. Germline V gene lookup returns CDR1 LGHDT and CDR2 YNNKEL (reference sequence). This CDR3 is built from 17 residues. With 4 bases clipped from V and 0 bases from J, the junction kept 3 bases outside the gene matches. The CDR3 bases are TGTGCCAGCAGCCGGGGGACAGGGGCCTCTGGGGCCAACGTCCTGACTTTC. Translated, it gives CASSRGTGASGANVLTF.

The chain couples TRBV11-3 to TRBJ2-3; TRBD1 aligns across 10 bases. The CDR3 contains 16 residues. Unmatched junction bases numbered 12, after V lost 5 bases and J lost 7 bases. The germline V gene encodes CDR1 SGHNT and CDR2 YENEEA. CDR3 DNA sequence: TGTGCCAGCAGCCCAAGGACAGGGGGTAACATAAATACGCAGTATTTT. Translation: CASSPRTGGNINTQYF.

This chain's CDR3 is CASSLAPGGGEQFF. The CDR3 nucleotides read TGTGCCAGCAGCTTAGCCCCGGGGGGCGGTGAGCAGTTCTTC. The V gene is TRBV7-6, the J gene TRBJ2-1; D perhaps matches TRBD2 (7 bases). V gave up 0 bases and J gave up 9 bases, with 12 bases separating them. The CDR3 extends over 14 amino acids. Germline assignment: CDR1 SGHVS and CDR2 FNYEAQ.